This T cell receptor (beta chain) was found in a study of blood T cells in healthy people across ages. CDR3 length: 12 residues. V was pared by 0 bases and J by 10 bases, with 8 bases between. The germline V gene encodes CDR1 SGDLS and CDR2 YYNGEE. Next came a second PCR, run for about 6 to 11 cycles, which used a sample-barcoded 5' primer along with a J-beta primer mix. TCRdb re-called the 5' RACE reads with MiXCR, one entry per CDR3 protein. The table has about 1,800,000 distinct CDR3 sequences, under 30% seen once. This clonotype was detected only a few times. Sequenced: blood. This TCR was recovered from a woman in her 30s in good health. The chain uses TRBV9 and TRBJ2-1; D gene unclear. The CDR3 sequence: CASSVEDGEQFF. The CDR3 region has the DNA TGTGCCAGCAGCGTAGAGGATGGAGAGCAGTTCTTC. Variable domain in full (rest from reference TRBV9 and TRBJ2-1): DSGVTQTPKHLITATGQRVTLRCSPRSGDLSVYWYQQSLDQGLQFLIQYYNGEERAKGNILERFSAQQFPDLHSELNLSSLELGDSALYFCASSVEDGEQFFGPGTRLTVL.